The 2 T cell receptor beta chains below come from one sample, sequenced in a study of blood T cell repertoires in COVID-19. The method was immunoSEQ multiplex PCR; TCRdb's version includes in-frame clones alone and lacks a portion of them. The sample lists some 180,000 clones; roughly 86% were seen once. Sequenced input: peripheral blood. These receptors were obtained from a woman aged 80 or older with COVID-19, enrolled during active disease.

The genes are TRBV18 and TRBJ2-7; TRBD1 matches at 9 bases. Trimming took 4 bases from V and 4 from J; bases not matched to a gene: 26. Germline CDR1 is KGHSH and CDR2 is LQKENI. This CDR3 contains 21 residues. CDR3 bases: TGTGCCAGCTCACTGTCTGATCCGGGACAGGGAGTTAGGCCACAGCTGTACGAGCAGTACTTC. Its translation: CASSLSDPGQGVRPQLYEQYF.

In DNA form, the CDR3 reads TGTGCCAGCAGCCCCACCCGGGACAGGGTTAACACTGAAGCTTTCTTT. This gives the protein CASSPTRDRVNTEAFF. The chain employs TRBV7-2 and TRBJ1-1, with 9 bases matching TRBD1. Per germline, CDR1 SGHTA and CDR2 FQGNSA. Losses at the gene ends were 5 bases for V and 2 bases for J; bases not matched to a gene: 9. The CDR3 loop spans 16 amino acids.